A single sample is the source of the 18 T cell receptor beta chains below, sequenced in a study of T cell responses to AZD1222 COVID-19 vaccine. Using immunoSEQ multiplex PCR, the repertoire was profiled, and TCRdb retains in-frame clones only, with some absent. The table records 75,000 to 90,000 clones, 80% to 90% of them present only once. Specimen: peripheral blood, collected on day 0 of AZD1222 vaccination. Receptors originate from an adult in good health.

The CDR3 is CASSQGDVGPQHF. The CDR3 DNA follows: TGTGCCAGCAGCCAGGGGGACGTCGGACCCCAGCATTTT. The chain carries TRBV7-9 and TRBJ1-5; 7 nucleotides align to TRBD1. V trimming: 5 bases; J trimming: 10 bases; junction bases outside the gene matches: 8. This CDR3 is built from 13 residues. Germline loops: CDR1 SEHNR, CDR2 FQNEAQ (reference sequence).

This chain links TRBV20-1 with TRBJ1-2, with 8 bases lining up with TRBD1. Germline V gene data show CDR1 as DFQATT and CDR2 as SNEGSKA (reference sequence). The CDR3 has 11 residues. Trimming cost V 6 bases and J 7 bases; bases outside gene matches: 4. CDR3 bases: TGCAGTGCGCAAACAGGGGGTGGCTACACCTTC. It specifies CSAQTGGGYTF.

This chain joins TRBV3-1 (or the pseudogene TRBV3-2) and TRBJ2-7; D gene ambiguous. The V end lost 5 bases, the J end lost 6 bases, and 17 bases lay between the germline ends. Germline-derived CDR1 and CDR2 are LGHDT and YNNKEL (reference sequence). The CDR3 has 14 residues. The chain's CDR3 is CASSINTERREQYF. Written as DNA, the CDR3 is TGTGCCAGCAGCATTAACACGGAAAGGCGCGAGCAGTACTTC.

This clone was detected only a few times. The CDR3 protein is CASSYADDGHSPLHF. The CDR3 DNA sequence: TGTGCCAGCAGTTACGCGGACGACGGGCATTCACCCCTCCACTTT. The rearrangement uses TRBV6-5 and TRBJ1-6, with unresolved D. CDR3 length: 15 amino acids. The V gene lost 2 bases and the J gene lost 8 bases, with 13 bases spanning the gap. The germline V gene has CDR1 MNHEY and CDR2 SVGAGI.

The gene calls are TRBV7-9 and TRBJ1-4, with D maybe TRBD1 (5 bases). The V gene's germline CDR1 is SEHNR and CDR2 FQNEAQ (reference sequence). V lost 5 bases, J lost 6 bases, and 19 bases lay in between. The CDR3 runs 16 residues. CDR3 region: CASSHNLRQKDEKLFF. The CDR3 coding sequence is TGTGCCAGCAGCCACAACCTCAGACAGAAAGATGAAAAACTGTTTTTT.

The V call is TRBV4-3, the J call TRBJ1-2; no definite D call. V was pared by 0 bases and J by 5 bases, with 7 bases between. This CDR3 has 13 residues. Germline V gene lookup returns CDR1 LGHNA and CDR2 YSLEER. The chain's CDR3 is CASSQDIQYGYTF. The CDR3 coding sequence is TGCGCCAGCAGCCAAGATATACAATATGGCTACACCTTC.

The gene calls are TRBV27 and TRBJ2-3, with 12 nucleotides matching TRBD2. CDR1 is MNHEY, CDR2 SMNVEV, per germline (reference sequence). The CDR3 length is 17 residues. The V segment lost 5 bases and the J segment 4 bases; nucleotides outside the gene matches: 10. The CDR3 reads CASSLYPSGGAADTQYF. In nucleotides, the CDR3 is TGTGCCAGCAGTCTCTACCCTAGCGGGGGGGCCGCAGATACGCAGTATTTT.

The rearrangement uses TRBV11-1 and TRBJ1-5; maybe TRBD1 (6 bases). Between the trimmed V and J ends, which lost 1 base and 5 bases, there was a span of 12 bases. The CDR3 is made up of 15 amino acids. Germline values: CDR1 SGHAT, CDR2 FQDESV (reference sequence). DNA for the CDR3: TGTGCCAGCAGCTTAGGTACAGGGAATCATCAGCCCCAGCATTTT. Translated: CASSLGTGNHQPQHF. Using reference TRBV11-1 and TRBJ1-5 for the parts outside the CDR3, the full variable domain is EAEVAQSPRYKITEKSQAVAFWCDPISGHATLYWYRQILGQGPELLVQFQDESVVDDSQLPKDRFSAERLKGVDSTLKIQPAELGDSAMYLCASSLGTGNHQPQHFGDGTRLSIL.

This clone was detected only once. This chain connects TRBV7-6 to TRBJ1-1; tentatively, D is TRBD1 (5 bases). The CDR3 is 15 amino acids. V was cut by 5 bases and J by 3 bases, with 16 bases left in between. CDR1 is SGHVS and CDR2 is FNYEAQ in the germline V gene. For the CDR3, the DNA is TGTGCCAGCAGCCCGGGTGGGGGTGGATACACTGAAGCTTTCTTT. This encodes CASSPGGGGYTEAFF.

The chain recombines TRBV4-1 with TRBJ2-2, with 10 positions matching TRBD2. Losses at the gene ends were 0 bases for V and 0 bases for J; bases not matched to a gene: 10. CDR3 length equals 20 residues. Looked up from germline, CDR1 is MGHRA and CDR2 is YSYEKL. CDR3 in amino acids: CASSQDFRSGGATNTGELFF. The CDR3 DNA is TGCGCCAGCAGCCAAGATTTTAGGAGCGGGGGGGCGACGAACACCGGGGAGCTGTTTTTT.

This clone was found a few times. The chain is built from TRBV29-1 and TRBJ1-2; 8 bases map to TRBD1. CDR1 and CDR2 from the germline V gene are SQVTM and ANQGSEA. The CDR3 consists of 15 residues. J gave up 3 bases and V 7 bases, and 13 bases lay outside the gene matches. CDR3 in amino acids: CSADKPGQADYGYTF. Written as DNA, the CDR3 is TGCAGCGCTGATAAACCGGGACAGGCGGACTATGGCTACACCTTC.

V usage is TRBV6-2 or TRBV6-3 and J usage is TRBJ1-6, with unresolved D. The CDR3 is 15 residues long. Germline V gene sequence: CDR1 MNHEY, CDR2 SVGEGT. The V and J ends lost 4 bases and 0 bases respectively, with 7 bases between them. The CDR3 sequence is CASSSHISYNSPLHF. Written as DNA, the CDR3 is TGTGCCAGCAGTTCACACATCTCCTATAATTCACCCCTCCACTTT.

V gene TRBV20-1 combines with J gene TRBJ2-7; D gene ambiguous. The CDR3 loop spans 11 amino acids. Germline CDR1 is DFQATT and CDR2 is SNEGSKA (reference sequence). The V end was cut by 3 bases, the J end by 2 bases, with 5 bases between. The CDR3 here is CSASRTYEQYF. The CDR3 DNA sequence: TGCAGTGCTAGCCGAACCTACGAGCAGTACTTC.

The chain links TRBV11-2 to TRBJ2-2; possibly TRBD2 for D (6 bases). The CDR3 is 16 residues long. Trimming removed 5 bases from V and 0 bases from J, with 13 bases in between. Per germline, CDR1 SGHAT and CDR2 FQNNGV. Here the CDR3 DNA reads TGTGCCAGCAGCCCCCAGGCGGGACCGAACACCGGGGAGCTGTTTTTT. This gives the protein CASSPQAGPNTGELFF.

The chain employs TRBV10-3 and TRBJ2-7; TRBD1 is a possible D gene (6 bases). V dropped 0 bases and J dropped 4 bases, with 13 bases sitting between them. CDR3 length equals 15 residues. CDR1 ENHRY and CDR2 SYGVKD come from the germline V gene. In DNA, the CDR3 is TGTGCCATCAGTGAGTCGGCGGGCAGGGGATACGAGCAGTACTTC. This encodes CAISESAGRGYEQYF.

The DNA for the CDR3 is TGTGCCAGCAGTTACTCGATAAAGGGGGCAGATACGCAGTATTTT. As protein: CASSYSIKGADTQYF. The genes are TRBV6-5 and TRBJ2-3, with D tentatively TRBD1 (6 bases). The CDR3 runs to 15 residues. V was pared by 0 bases and J by 4 bases, with 11 bases between. CDR1 and CDR2 (germline): MNHEY, SVGAGI.

The chain uses TRBV24-1 and TRBJ2-3, with a weak D call TRBD1 (7 bases). Germline V gives CDR1 KGHDR, CDR2 SFDVKD. The V end was cut by 0 bases, the J end by 1 base, with 22 bases between. The CDR3 consists of 20 residues. CDR3 in amino acids: CATSDLGGTDKNLGTDTQYF. The CDR3, as DNA: TGTGCCACCAGTGATTTGGGCGGGACAGACAAAAACCTAGGCACAGATACGCAGTATTTT.

The chain carries TRBV5-1 and TRBJ1-1; 7 bases fit TRBD1. V trimming: 2 bases; J trimming: 7 bases; junction bases outside the gene matches: 2. This CDR3 is built from 12 residues. Germline CDR1 and CDR2: SGHRS and YFSETQ. CDR3 protein: CASSFTGVEAFF. CDR3 bases: TGCGCCAGCAGCTTCACAGGGGTTGAAGCTTTCTTT.